The present T cell receptor beta chain was sequenced within a study of cytomegalovirus exposure and HLA in healthy donors. Notes on the study in general: Overall, approximately 150 TCR beta chains were annotated as cytomegalovirus-associated. Rarity marked most TCR sequences, yet some public TCRs occurred in many donors.

The PCR employed 60 Vbeta primers together with 13 Jbeta primers. Method: immunoSEQ multiplex PCR; TCRdb's copy keeps in-frame clones and lacks some. The sample records approximately 150,000 clones, over 60% being singletons. Worth noting for this clone: What it recognizes is unknown.

This CDR3 spans 16 amino acids. Per germline, CDR1 MGHRA and CDR2 YSYEKL. V shed 0 bases and J shed 3 bases, with 15 bases lying between them. This TCR was sampled from a middle-aged man in good health and CMV-seronegative. Sequencing was carried out using PBMCs. V and J are TRBV4-1 and TRBJ2-7; tentatively, D is TRBD1 (6 bases). CDR3 sequence: CASSQEPTQGHYEQYF. The DNA of the CDR3 is TGCGCCAGCAGCCAAGAGCCGACCCAGGGGCACTACGAGCAGTACTTC.